This TCR beta chain is from a study of beta chain features in type 1 diabetes. Findings and caveats of the study: In type 1 diabetes patients, VDJ junctions had fewer insertions; deletions at these junctions were more frequent. TCRB CDR3 length was moderately but significantly reduced in all four CD4+ subsets of Type 1 diabetes patients.

This clone has more than one count but fewer than ten. Its matching antigen is unknown. Of the isolated RNA, all was reverse transcribed, and so the sequenced material was expressed TCRB transcripts. The data were produced by immunoSEQ multiplex PCR, yet TCRdb's version contains in-frame clones alone and is incomplete. The sample contains approximately 600,000 clones, roughly an eighth of which appear only once. This sequence originates from a man younger than 45 with type 1 diabetes. The specimen was naive CD4+ T cells from blood.

In DNA, the CDR3 is TGTGCCTGGGAGCCTCAGTTTGGCTCACCCCTCCACTTT. It translates to CAWEPQFGSPLHF. This rearrangement joins TRBV30 to TRBJ1-6; D is uncertain. Per germline, CDR1 GTSNPN and CDR2 SVGIG (reference sequence). The CDR3 extends over 13 amino acids. Trimming removed 5 bases from V and 10 bases from J, with 15 bases in between.